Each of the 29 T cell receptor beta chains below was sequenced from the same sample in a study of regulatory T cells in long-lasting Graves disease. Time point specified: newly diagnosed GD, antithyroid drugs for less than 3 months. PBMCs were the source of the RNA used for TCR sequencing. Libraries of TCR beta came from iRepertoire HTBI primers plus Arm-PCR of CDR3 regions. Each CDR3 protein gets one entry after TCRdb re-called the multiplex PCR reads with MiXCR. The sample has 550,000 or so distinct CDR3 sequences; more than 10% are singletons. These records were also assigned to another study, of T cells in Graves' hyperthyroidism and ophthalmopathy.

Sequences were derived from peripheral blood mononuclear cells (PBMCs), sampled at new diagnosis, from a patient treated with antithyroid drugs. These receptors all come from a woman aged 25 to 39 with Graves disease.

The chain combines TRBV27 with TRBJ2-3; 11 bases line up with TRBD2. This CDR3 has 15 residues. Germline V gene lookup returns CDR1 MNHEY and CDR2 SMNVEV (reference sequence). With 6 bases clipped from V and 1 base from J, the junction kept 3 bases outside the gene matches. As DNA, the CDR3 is TGTGCCAGCAGGCCACTAGCGGGAGGCACAGATACGCAGTATTTT. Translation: CASRPLAGGTDTQYF.

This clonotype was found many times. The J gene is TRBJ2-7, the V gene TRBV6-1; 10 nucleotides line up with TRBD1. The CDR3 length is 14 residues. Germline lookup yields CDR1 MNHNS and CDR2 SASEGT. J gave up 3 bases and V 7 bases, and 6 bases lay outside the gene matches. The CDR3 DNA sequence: TGTGCCAGCACAGACAGGGGGCTAGGCTACGAGCAGTACTTC. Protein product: CASTDRGLGYEQYF.

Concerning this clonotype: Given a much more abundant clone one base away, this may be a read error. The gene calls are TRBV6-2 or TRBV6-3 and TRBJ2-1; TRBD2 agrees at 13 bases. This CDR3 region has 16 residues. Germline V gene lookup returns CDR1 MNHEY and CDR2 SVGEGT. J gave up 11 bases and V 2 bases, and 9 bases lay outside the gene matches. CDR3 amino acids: CASSYATSGRRNKQFF. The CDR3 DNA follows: TGTGCCAGCAGTTACGCGACTAGCGGGAGGAGGAATAAGCAGTTCTTC.

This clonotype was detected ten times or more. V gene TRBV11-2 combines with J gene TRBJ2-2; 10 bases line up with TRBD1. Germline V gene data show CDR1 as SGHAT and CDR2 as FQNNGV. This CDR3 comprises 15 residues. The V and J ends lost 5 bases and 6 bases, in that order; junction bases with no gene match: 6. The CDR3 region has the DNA TGTGCCAGCAGCGGGGACAGGGGTTTTGCCGGGGAGCTGTTTTTT. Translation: CASSGDRGFAGELFF. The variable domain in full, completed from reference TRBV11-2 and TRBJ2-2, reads EAGVAQSPRYKIIEKRQSVAFWCNPISGHATLYWYQQILGQGPKLLIQFQNNGVVDDSQLPKDRFSAERLKGVDSTLKIQPAKLEDSAVYLCASSGDRGFAGELFFGEGSRLTVL.

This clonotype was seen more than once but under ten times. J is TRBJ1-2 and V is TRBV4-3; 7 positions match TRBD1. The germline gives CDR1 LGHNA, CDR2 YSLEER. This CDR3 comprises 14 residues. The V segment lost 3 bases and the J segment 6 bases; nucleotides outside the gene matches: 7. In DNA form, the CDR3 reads TGCGCCAGCAGCCATCTATTGACAGGGAATGGCTACACCTTC. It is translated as CASSHLLTGNGYTF.

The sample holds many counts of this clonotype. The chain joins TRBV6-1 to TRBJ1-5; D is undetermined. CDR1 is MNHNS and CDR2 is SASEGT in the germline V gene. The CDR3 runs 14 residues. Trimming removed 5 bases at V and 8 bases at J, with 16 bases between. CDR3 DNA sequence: TGTGCCAGCAGTCCGGACGGCTTGGTGGAGCCCCAGCATTTT. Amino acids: CASSPDGLVEPQHF.

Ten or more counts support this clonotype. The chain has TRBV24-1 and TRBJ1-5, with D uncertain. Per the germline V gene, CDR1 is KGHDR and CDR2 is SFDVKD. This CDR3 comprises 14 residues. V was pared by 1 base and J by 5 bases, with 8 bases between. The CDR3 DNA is TGTGCCACCAGTGATTTATGGGAAGATCAGCCCCAGCATTTT. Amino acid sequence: CATSDLWEDQPQHF.

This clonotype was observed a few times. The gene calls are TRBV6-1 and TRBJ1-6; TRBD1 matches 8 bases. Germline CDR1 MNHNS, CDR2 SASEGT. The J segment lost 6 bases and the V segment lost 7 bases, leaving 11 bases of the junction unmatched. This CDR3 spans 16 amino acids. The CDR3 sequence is CASKTGGRRFNSPLHF. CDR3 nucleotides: TGTGCCAGCAAAACAGGGGGGCGACGGTTTAATTCACCCCTCCACTTT.

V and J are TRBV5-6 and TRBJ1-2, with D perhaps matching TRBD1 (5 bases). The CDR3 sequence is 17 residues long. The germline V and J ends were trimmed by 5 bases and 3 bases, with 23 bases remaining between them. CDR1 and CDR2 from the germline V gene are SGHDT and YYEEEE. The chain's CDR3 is CASSLTEGVPLDYGYTF. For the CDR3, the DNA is TGTGCCAGCAGTCTGACAGAGGGAGTACCTCTCGACTATGGCTACACCTTC. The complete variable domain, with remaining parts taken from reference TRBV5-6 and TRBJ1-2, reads DAGVTQSPTHLIKTRGQQVTLRCSPKSGHDTVSWYQQALGQGPQFIFQYYEEEERQRGNFPDRFSGHQFPNYSSELNVNALLLGDSALYLCASSLTEGVPLDYGYTFGSGTRLTVV.

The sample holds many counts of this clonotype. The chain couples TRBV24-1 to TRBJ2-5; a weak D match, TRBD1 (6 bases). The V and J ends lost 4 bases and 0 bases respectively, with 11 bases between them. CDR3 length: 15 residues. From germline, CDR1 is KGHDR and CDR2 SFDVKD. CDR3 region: CATSDTTGYQETQYF. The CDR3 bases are TGTGCCACCAGTGACACCACAGGGTACCAAGAGACCCAGTACTTC.

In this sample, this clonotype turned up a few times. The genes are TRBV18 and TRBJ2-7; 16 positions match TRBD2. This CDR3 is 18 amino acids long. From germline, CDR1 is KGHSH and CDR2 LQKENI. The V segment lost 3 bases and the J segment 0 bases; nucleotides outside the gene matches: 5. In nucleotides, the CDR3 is TGTGCCAGCTCACCGGGACTAGCGGGAGGGTTTAGCTCCTACGAGCAGTACTTC. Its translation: CASSPGLAGGFSSYEQYF.

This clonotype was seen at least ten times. The CDR3 is CASSSPRGARTEAFF. The CDR3, as DNA: TGTGCCAGCAGCTCCCCCAGGGGGGCGCGCACTGAAGCTTTCTTT. The V and J genes are TRBV11-2 and TRBJ1-1; 7 bases map to TRBD1. The CDR3 is 15 amino acids. The trim removed 4 bases at V and 4 bases at J, leaving 9 bases unmatched. Germline assignment: CDR1 SGHAT and CDR2 FQNNGV.

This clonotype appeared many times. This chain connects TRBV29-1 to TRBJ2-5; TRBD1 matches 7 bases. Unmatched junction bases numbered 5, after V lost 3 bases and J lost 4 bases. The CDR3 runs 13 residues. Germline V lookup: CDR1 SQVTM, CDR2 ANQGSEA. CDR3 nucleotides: TGCAGCGTTGAGGATAGGGGGCCAGAGACCCAGTACTTC. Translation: CSVEDRGPETQYF.

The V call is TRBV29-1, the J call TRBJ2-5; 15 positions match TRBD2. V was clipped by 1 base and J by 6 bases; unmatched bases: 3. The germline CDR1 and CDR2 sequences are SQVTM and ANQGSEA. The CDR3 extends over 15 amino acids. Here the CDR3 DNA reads TGCAGCGTTGAAGGAGGGACTAGCGGGAGGAAGACCCAGTACTTC. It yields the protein CSVEGGTSGRKTQYF.

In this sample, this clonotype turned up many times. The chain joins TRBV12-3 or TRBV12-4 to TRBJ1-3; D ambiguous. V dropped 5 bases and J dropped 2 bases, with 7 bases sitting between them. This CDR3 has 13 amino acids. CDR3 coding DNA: TGTGCCAGCAGTCAGACCCCTGGAAACACCATATATTTT. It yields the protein CASSQTPGNTIYF.

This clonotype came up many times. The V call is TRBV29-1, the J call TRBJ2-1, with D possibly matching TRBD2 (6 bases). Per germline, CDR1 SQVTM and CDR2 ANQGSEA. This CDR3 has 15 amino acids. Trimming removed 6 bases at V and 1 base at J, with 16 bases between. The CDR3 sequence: CSVDLTGTSYNEQFF. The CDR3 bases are TGCAGCGTCGATCTTACCGGGACTTCCTACAATGAGCAGTTCTTC.

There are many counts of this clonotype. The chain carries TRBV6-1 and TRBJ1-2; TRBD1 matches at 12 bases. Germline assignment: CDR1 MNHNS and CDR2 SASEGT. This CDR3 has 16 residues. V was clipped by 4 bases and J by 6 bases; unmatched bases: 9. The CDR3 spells CASSGVPGQGANGYTF. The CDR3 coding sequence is TGTGCCAGCAGTGGGGTCCCGGGACAGGGGGCGAATGGCTACACCTTC.

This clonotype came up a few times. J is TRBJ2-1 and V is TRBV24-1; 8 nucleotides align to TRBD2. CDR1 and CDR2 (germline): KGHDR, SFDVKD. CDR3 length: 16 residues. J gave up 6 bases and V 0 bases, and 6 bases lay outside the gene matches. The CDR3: CATSDLGTGGGNEQFF. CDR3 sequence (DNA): TGTGCCACCAGTGATTTGGGGACGGGGGGGGGCAATGAGCAGTTCTTC.

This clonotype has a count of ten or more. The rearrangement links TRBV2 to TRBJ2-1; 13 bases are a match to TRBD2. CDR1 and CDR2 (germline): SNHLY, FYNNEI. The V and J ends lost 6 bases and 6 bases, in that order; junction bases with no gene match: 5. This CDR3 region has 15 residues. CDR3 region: CASRRLAGGRNEQFF. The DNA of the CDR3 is TGTGCCAGCAGGAGACTAGCGGGAGGTCGCAATGAGCAGTTCTTC.

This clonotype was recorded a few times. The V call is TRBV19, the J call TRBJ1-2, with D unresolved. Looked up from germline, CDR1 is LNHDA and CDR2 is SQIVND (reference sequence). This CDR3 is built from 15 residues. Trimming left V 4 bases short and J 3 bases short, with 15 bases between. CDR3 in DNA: TGTGCCAGTAGTACATATCCCCCATTGGACTATGGCTACACCTTC. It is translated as CASSTYPPLDYGYTF.

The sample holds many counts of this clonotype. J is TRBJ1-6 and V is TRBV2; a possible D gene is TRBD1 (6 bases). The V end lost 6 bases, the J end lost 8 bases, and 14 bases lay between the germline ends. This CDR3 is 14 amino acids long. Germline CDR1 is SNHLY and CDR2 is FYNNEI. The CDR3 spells CASSLTGPDSPLHF. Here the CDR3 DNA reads TGTGCCAGCAGCCTTACAGGGCCGGATTCACCCCTCCACTTT.

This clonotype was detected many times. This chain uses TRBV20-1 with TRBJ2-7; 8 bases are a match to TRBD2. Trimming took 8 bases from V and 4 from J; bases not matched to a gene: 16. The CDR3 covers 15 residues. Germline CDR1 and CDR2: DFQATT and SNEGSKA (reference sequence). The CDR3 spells CSTNRPREGLYEQYF. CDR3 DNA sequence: TGCAGTACTAATAGACCCCGGGAGGGCCTGTACGAGCAGTACTTC.

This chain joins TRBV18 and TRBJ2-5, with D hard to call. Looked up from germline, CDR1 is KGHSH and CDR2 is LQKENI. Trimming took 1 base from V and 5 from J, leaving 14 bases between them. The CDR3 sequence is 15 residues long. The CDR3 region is CASSPLDGGQETQYF. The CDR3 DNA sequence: TGTGCCAGCTCACCACTGGATGGTGGTCAGGAGACCCAGTACTTC. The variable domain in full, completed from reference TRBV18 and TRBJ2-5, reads NAGVMQNPRHLVRRRGQEARLRCSPMKGHSHVYWYRQLPEEGLKFMVYLQKENIIDESGMPKERFSAEFPKEGPSILRIQQVVRGDSAAYFCASSPLDGGQETQYFGPGTRLLVL.

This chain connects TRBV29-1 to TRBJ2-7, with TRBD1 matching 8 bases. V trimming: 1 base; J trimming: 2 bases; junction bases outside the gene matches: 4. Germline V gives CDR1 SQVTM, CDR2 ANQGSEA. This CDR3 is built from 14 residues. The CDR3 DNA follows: TGCAGCGTTGAAGCCTGGACAGGGACCTACGAGCAGTACTTC. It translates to CSVEAWTGTYEQYF.

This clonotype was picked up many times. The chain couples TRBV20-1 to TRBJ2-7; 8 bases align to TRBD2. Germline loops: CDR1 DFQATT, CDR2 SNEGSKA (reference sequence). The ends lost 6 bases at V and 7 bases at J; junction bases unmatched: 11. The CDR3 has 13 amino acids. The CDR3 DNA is TGCAGTGCGGGACGGGGGGGATGGAGGGAGCAGTACTTC. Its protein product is CSAGRGGWREQYF.

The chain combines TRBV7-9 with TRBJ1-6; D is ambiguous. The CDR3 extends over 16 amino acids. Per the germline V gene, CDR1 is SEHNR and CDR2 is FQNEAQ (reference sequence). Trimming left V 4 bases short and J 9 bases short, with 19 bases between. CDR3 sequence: CASSSPMDGPGSPLHF. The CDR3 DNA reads TGTGCCAGCAGCTCACCTATGGACGGCCCAGGTTCACCCCTCCACTTT.

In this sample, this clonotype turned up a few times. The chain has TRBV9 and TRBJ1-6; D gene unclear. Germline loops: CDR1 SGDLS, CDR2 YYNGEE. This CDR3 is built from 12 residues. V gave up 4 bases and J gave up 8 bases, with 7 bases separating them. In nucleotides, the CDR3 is TGTGCCAGCAGCCCTCTGGATTCACCCCTCCACTTT. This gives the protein CASSPLDSPLHF.

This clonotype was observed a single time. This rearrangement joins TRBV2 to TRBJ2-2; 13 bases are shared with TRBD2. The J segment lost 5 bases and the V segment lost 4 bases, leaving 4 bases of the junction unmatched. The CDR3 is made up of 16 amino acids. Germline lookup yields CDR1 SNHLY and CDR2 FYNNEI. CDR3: CASSGLAGGKTGELFF. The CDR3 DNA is TGTGCCAGCAGTGGACTAGCGGGAGGAAAAACCGGGGAGCTGTTTTTT.

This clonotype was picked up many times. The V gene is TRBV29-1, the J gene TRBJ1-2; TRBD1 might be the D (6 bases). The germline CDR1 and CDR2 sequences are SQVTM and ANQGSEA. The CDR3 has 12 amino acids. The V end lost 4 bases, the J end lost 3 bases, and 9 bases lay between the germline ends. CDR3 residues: CSVGNRDYGYTF. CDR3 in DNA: TGCAGCGTTGGGAACAGGGACTATGGCTACACCTTC.